These 27 T cell receptor beta chains share one sample of origin, sequenced in a study of blood T cell repertoires in COVID-19. Produced via immunoSEQ multiplex PCR; TCRdb's table is partial and in-frame only. The sample contains about 270,000 clones, around 90% of which appear only once. The specimen sequenced was PBMCs or T cells enriched from blood (not recorded which). Receptors originate from a man aged 35 to 55 who had been exposed to COVID-19.

V usage is TRBV5-1 and J usage is TRBJ2-5; D call uncertain. Trimming took 0 bases from V and 0 from J, leaving 12 bases between them. The CDR3 contains 16 residues. Germline V gives CDR1 SGHRS, CDR2 YFSETQ. The DNA for the CDR3 is TGCGCCAGCAGCTTGGGTCGCTACGGTTACCAAGAGACCCAGTACTTC. This codes for CASSLGRYGYQETQYF.

This clone occurred once. J is TRBJ1-5 and V is TRBV7-9; the D is unclear. The CDR3 loop spans 18 amino acids. Trimming cost V 0 bases and J 0 bases, with 15 bases left between them. CDR1 is SEHNR and CDR2 is FQNEAQ in the germline V gene (reference sequence). As DNA, the CDR3 is TGTGCCAGCAGCTTAGCGCGGCGGGGAAAACATAGCAATCAGCCCCAGCATTTT. It translates to CASSLARRGKHSNQPQHF.

The rearrangement uses TRBV11-3 and TRBJ2-1; TRBD2 matches at 14 bases. This CDR3 is built from 18 residues. The ends lost 3 bases at V and 0 bases at J; junction bases unmatched: 4. In germline, CDR1 is SGHNT, CDR2 YENEEA. In nucleotides, the CDR3 is TGTGCCAGCAGCTTGTCCGGGACTAGCGGGAGCTCCTACAATGAGCAGTTCTTC. Protein product: CASSLSGTSGSSYNEQFF. Filled out from reference TRBV11-3 and TRBJ2-1, the complete variable domain reads EAGVVQSPRYKIIEKKQPVAFWCNPISGHNTLYWYLQNLGQGPELLIRYENEEAVDDSQLPKDRFSAERLKGVDSTLKIQPAELGDSAVYLCASSLSGTSGSSYNEQFFGPGTRLTVL.

The V and J genes are TRBV5-1 and TRBJ1-1; D is possibly TRBD1 (5 bases). This CDR3 spans 12 amino acids. Looked up from germline, CDR1 is SGHRS and CDR2 is YFSETQ. Trimming pared 5 bases from V and 4 bases from J, leaving 9 bases between. The CDR3 sequence is CASSAGPTEAFF. The CDR3 nucleotides are TGCGCCAGCAGTGCGGGGCCCACTGAAGCTTTCTTT.

V gene TRBV12-3 or TRBV12-4 combines with J gene TRBJ1-1; the match to TRBD1 covers 8 bases. The CDR3 is made up of 13 amino acids. V trimming: 8 bases; J trimming: 10 bases; junction bases outside the gene matches: 12. Here the CDR3 DNA reads TGTGCCAGCGGAACAGGGGGAACCCTGGGAGCTTTCTTT. Protein: CASGTGGTLGAFF.

The chain links TRBV5-1 to TRBJ1-3; D gene uncertain. Germline values: CDR1 SGHRS, CDR2 YFSETQ. Trimming left V 2 bases short and J 0 bases short, with 12 bases between. The CDR3 spans 16 residues. The chain's CDR3 is CASSFEIISSGNTIYF. The CDR3 nucleotides read TGCGCCAGCAGCTTCGAAATCATTAGCTCTGGAAACACCATATATTTT. Full variable domain (missing parts from reference TRBV5-1 and TRBJ1-3): KAGVTQTPRYLIKTRGQQVTLSCSPISGHRSVSWYQQTPGQGLQFLFEYFSETQRNKGNFPGRFSGRQFSNSRSEMNVSTLELGDSALYLCASSFEIISSGNTIYFGEGSWLTVV.

This sequence joins TRBV5-4 and TRBJ2-3; 7 nucleotides line up with TRBD1. V lost 5 bases to trimming and J lost 5 bases; unmatched junction nucleotides: 11. The germline V gene encodes CDR1 SGHNT and CDR2 YYREEE (reference sequence). The CDR3 runs 15 residues. CDR3 amino acids: CASSSGDSGGDTQYF. The DNA of the CDR3 is TGTGCCAGCAGTTCTGGGGACAGCGGAGGAGATACGCAGTATTTT. The full variable domain, in which reference TRBV5-4 and TRBJ2-3 provide the parts outside the CDR3, is ETGVTQSPTHLIKTRGQQVTLRCSSQSGHNTVSWYQQALGQGPQFIFQYYREEENGRGNFPPRFSGLQFPNYSSELNVNALELDDSALYLCASSSGDSGGDTQYFGPGTRLTVL.

This sequence joins TRBV7-3 and TRBJ2-2, with 7 nucleotides matching TRBD1. This CDR3 contains 16 residues. Germline-derived CDR1 and CDR2 are SGHTA and FQGTGA. J lost 1 base, V lost 5 bases, and 7 bases had no gene match. The CDR3 coding sequence is TGTGCCAGCAGCCGACAGGGAATAAAGAACACCGGGGAGCTGTTTTTT. The encoded protein is CASSRQGIKNTGELFF.

J is TRBJ1-2 and V is TRBV5-1, with a possible D match to TRBD1 (6 bases). V was clipped by 4 bases and J by 4 bases, with 17 bases between them. The CDR3 extends over 15 amino acids. CDR1 and CDR2 (germline): SGHRS, YFSETQ. The CDR3 sequence: CASSQRDTTIYGYTF. CDR3 coding DNA: TGCGCCAGCAGCCAGAGGGACACAACCATCTATGGCTACACCTTC. The whole variable domain, filled in from reference TRBV5-1 and TRBJ1-2, reads KAGVTQTPRYLIKTRGQQVTLSCSPISGHRSVSWYQQTPGQGLQFLFEYFSETQRNKGNFPGRFSGRQFSNSRSEMNVSTLELGDSALYLCASSQRDTTIYGYTFGSGTRLTVV.

The chain is built from TRBV7-6 and TRBJ2-7, with D perhaps TRBD1 (6 bases). The CDR3 runs to 14 residues. Trimming shortened V by 5 bases and J by 3 bases, and 14 bases separated the two germline ends. Per the germline V gene, CDR1 is SGHVS and CDR2 is FNYEAQ. CDR3 DNA sequence: TGTGCCAGCAGCCAAATAGGACAGAGCTACGAGCAGTACTTC. Its translation is CASSQIGQSYEQYF.

The chain uses TRBV25-1 and TRBJ1-1; weak D call: TRBD1 (6 bases). The CDR3 sequence is 13 residues long. In germline, CDR1 is MGHDK, CDR2 SYGVNS. Trimming removed 1 base at V and 7 bases at J, with 10 bases between. CDR3 in amino acids: CASSESGQYEAFF. CDR3 bases: TGTGCCAGCAGTGAATCTGGACAGTATGAAGCTTTCTTT.

V is TRBV9 and J is TRBJ2-3; 8 bases map to TRBD2. The CDR3 runs to 16 residues. Germline V gives CDR1 SGDLS, CDR2 YYNGEE. V was clipped by 1 base and J by 0 bases; unmatched bases: 4. CDR3 in amino acids: CASSVSSGLSTDTQYF. The CDR3 nucleotides read TGTGCCAGCAGCGTATCTAGCGGGCTTAGCACAGATACGCAGTATTTT. The whole variable domain, filled in from reference TRBV9 and TRBJ2-3, reads DSGVTQTPKHLITATGQRVTLRCSPRSGDLSVYWYQQSLDQGLQFLIQYYNGEERAKGNILERFSAQQFPDLHSELNLSSLELGDSALYFCASSVSSGLSTDTQYFGPGTRLTVL.

The V call is TRBV19, the J call TRBJ2-7, with TRBD1 matching over 10 bases. The ends lost 8 bases at V and 5 bases at J; junction bases unmatched: 9. CDR1 and CDR2 (germline): LNHDA, SQIVND (reference sequence). CDR3 length: 14 amino acids. DNA for the CDR3: TGTGCCAGTGTTGGGACAGGGGATGTGGACGAGCAGTACTTC. Translation gives CASVGTGDVDEQYF.

The chain carries TRBV4-3 and TRBJ2-7; D perhaps matches TRBD2 (6 bases). V was shortened by 3 bases and J by 4 bases, with 10 bases between the two germline ends. Germline V gives CDR1 LGHNA, CDR2 YSLEER. CDR3 length equals 13 residues. CDR3 amino acids: CASSQGLLYEQYF. The CDR3 DNA reads as TGCGCCAGCAGCCAGGGACTTTTATACGAGCAGTACTTC.

The chain links TRBV9 to TRBJ2-2; D remains ambiguous. Germline V lookup: CDR1 SGDLS, CDR2 YYNGEE. V lost 0 bases, J lost 6 bases, and 3 bases lay in between. This CDR3 has 12 residues. The CDR3 loop is CASSVGPGELFF. The CDR3 DNA sequence: TGTGCCAGCAGCGTAGGGCCCGGGGAGCTGTTTTTT. Looking up the rest from reference TRBV9 and TRBJ2-2 gives the full variable domain: DSGVTQTPKHLITATGQRVTLRCSPRSGDLSVYWYQQSLDQGLQFLIQYYNGEERAKGNILERFSAQQFPDLHSELNLSSLELGDSALYFCASSVGPGELFFGEGSRLTVL.

The chain couples TRBV6-5 to TRBJ2-5; 8 bases are a match to TRBD2. The CDR3 consists of 15 residues. CDR1 is MNHEY, CDR2 SVGAGI, per germline. Germline trimming cut 7 bases from V and 5 bases from J; bases unmatched to any gene: 12. The CDR3 region is CASNPLAVRGETQYF. CDR3 DNA: TGTGCCAGCAACCCACTAGCGGTTCGAGGGGAGACCCAGTACTTC.

The gene calls are TRBV19 and TRBJ1-4; TRBD1 agrees at 8 bases. The CDR3 length is 14 residues. CDR1 and CDR2 (germline): LNHDA, SQIVND (reference sequence). The trim removed 6 bases at V and 8 bases at J, leaving 8 bases unmatched. The CDR3 nucleotides read TGTGCCAGTAGCCTGCCGGACAGGGAGGAAAAACTGTTTTTT. Amino acids: CASSLPDREEKLFF.

This clone has just one count. This sequence joins TRBV10-3 and TRBJ1-1, with D tentatively TRBD1 (5 bases). The CDR3 has 13 amino acids. Germline V lookup: CDR1 ENHRY, CDR2 SYGVKD. Trimming cost V 5 bases and J 8 bases, with 15 bases left between them. CDR3 nucleotides: TGTGCCATCAGTCCTAGGGGCTCAGCGGAAGCTTTCTTT. The encoded protein is CAISPRGSAEAFF.

The chain joins TRBV28 to TRBJ2-1, with TRBD1 identical over 9 bases. Germline CDR1 is MDHEN and CDR2 is SYDVKM. This CDR3 comprises 15 residues. V trimming: 3 bases; J trimming: 5 bases; junction bases outside the gene matches: 5. The CDR3 sequence is CASSLRGTGNNEQFF. In DNA form, the CDR3 reads TGTGCCAGCAGTTTGAGAGGGACAGGGAACAATGAGCAGTTCTTC. Drawing the rest from reference TRBV28 and TRBJ2-1, the complete variable domain is DVKVTQSSRYLVKRTGEKVFLECVQDMDHENMFWYRQDPGLGLRLIYFSYDVKMKEKGDIPEGYSVSREKKERFSLILESASTNQTSMYLCASSLRGTGNNEQFFGPGTRLTVL.

The V call is TRBV11-3, the J call TRBJ2-7, with unresolved D. The CDR3 sequence is 15 residues long. Germline V lookup: CDR1 SGHNT, CDR2 YENEEA. Trimming left V 1 base short and J 0 bases short, with 10 bases between. CDR3 in DNA: TGTGCCAGCAGCTTAGGGCAGGCTCACTCCTACGAGCAGTACTTC. This codes for CASSLGQAHSYEQYF.

This chain connects TRBV10-3 to TRBJ1-2, with 7 bases fitting TRBD1. The CDR3 contains 13 residues. The trim removed 7 bases at V and 6 bases at J, leaving 8 bases unmatched. CDR1 and CDR2 from the germline V gene are ENHRY and SYGVKD. CDR3 residues: CAITGTGVHGYTF. CDR3 DNA: TGTGCCATCACCGGAACAGGGGTCCATGGCTACACCTTC.

The chain employs TRBV20-1 and TRBJ2-7; D perhaps matches TRBD1 (5 bases). Germline V gene data show CDR1 as DFQATT and CDR2 as SNEGSKA (reference sequence). This CDR3 region has 15 residues. The ends were cut back, 3 bases at V and 0 bases at J, with 15 bases in the middle. As DNA, the CDR3 is TGCAGTGCTAGTCCCCGACAGTGGAGCTCCTACGAGCAGTACTTC. This codes for CSASPRQWSSYEQYF.

This clone was observed a single time. The chain recombines TRBV5-1 with TRBJ2-7; no definite D call. The ends were cut back, 2 bases at V and 2 bases at J, with 11 bases in the middle. The CDR3 runs to 14 residues. CDR1 is SGHRS and CDR2 is YFSETQ in the germline V gene. CDR3 DNA sequence: TGCGCCAGCAGCTTTTTCCCAGATGCCTACGAGCAGTACTTC. Its translation is CASSFFPDAYEQYF.

The rearrangement joins TRBV6-2 or TRBV6-3 to TRBJ1-5; D might be TRBD1 (5 bases). Trimming shortened V by 5 bases and J by 3 bases, and 8 bases separated the two germline ends. Germline lookup yields CDR1 MNHEY and CDR2 SVGEGT. CDR3 length: 13 residues. The CDR3 is CASSPDTNQPQHF. CDR3 in DNA: TGTGCCAGCAGTCCGGACACCAATCAGCCCCAGCATTTT.

The chain combines TRBV5-4 with TRBJ1-2, with D hard to call. The germline V gene has CDR1 SGHNT and CDR2 YYREEE (reference sequence). The CDR3 runs 15 residues. V gave up 0 bases and J gave up 2 bases, with 11 bases separating them. The CDR3 nucleotides read TGTGCCAGCAGCTTGGAAGGTAGCTCGAACTATGGCTACACCTTC. It yields the protein CASSLEGSSNYGYTF.

This chain uses TRBV27 with TRBJ2-7, with 9 nucleotides matching TRBD2. Germline V lookup: CDR1 MNHEY, CDR2 SMNVEV (reference sequence). With 2 bases clipped from V and 5 bases from J, the junction kept 10 bases outside the gene matches. The CDR3 extends over 16 amino acids. CDR3 nucleotides: TGTGCCAGCAGTTTAGAAGTTAGCGGGAGTCAAAACGAGCAGTACTTC. Translation gives CASSLEVSGSQNEQYF.

The J gene is TRBJ1-5, the V gene TRBV27, with a possible D match to TRBD1 (6 bases). V was pared by 3 bases and J by 2 bases, with 17 bases between. CDR3 length: 17 residues. The germline V gene encodes CDR1 MNHEY and CDR2 SMNVEV (reference sequence). DNA for the CDR3: TGTGCCAGCAGTTTCACCACACTCAGGGGTGGCAATCAGCCCCAGCATTTT. Its protein product is CASSFTTLRGGNQPQHF.